This T cell receptor (beta chain) was captured by sequencing in a study of shared clonotypes between healthy human individuals. The V end lost 5 bases, the J end lost 6 bases, and 13 bases lay between the germline ends. The germline V gene encodes CDR1 LNHDA and CDR2 SQIVND (reference sequence). The CDR3 runs 14 residues. Study results and caveats: Researchers found naive subsets generally carried larger estimated richness than memory subsets. Sampling covered blood only; tissue repertoires likely differ.

Note on this clone: The antigen is undetermined.

Genomic DNA of every subset was divided equally among multiple immunoSEQ plates. In the original analysis: Owing to the provision of junction-only sequences devoid of quality scores by immunoSEQ, filtering differed. The data were produced by immunoSEQ multiplex PCR, yet TCRdb's version contains in-frame clones alone and is incomplete. The D gene and trimming were derived from the DNA, and the V and J assignments and clone size from that table. This sample has roughly 2,300,000 clones, with around 93% found just once. The rearrangement links TRBV19 to TRBJ2-2; the D call may be TRBD1 or TRBD2 (5 bases each). The sequenced sample consisted of naive CD4+ T cells from PBMCs. The sample's subset: CD45RA+ positively selected. The TCR originated in a man aged 18 to 30 in good health. Some clones in this sample may be carry-over from other donors' samples. As DNA, the CDR3 is TGTGCCAGTAGTCACTTGGGGGTAGCCGGGGAGCTGTTTTTT. It codes for CASSHLGVAGELFF.